A selection of T cell receptor beta chains follows, all from one sample in a study of cytomegalovirus exposure and HLA in healthy donors. Measured with immunoSEQ multiplex PCR; TCRdb has only the in-frame clones, and not every one. In the table there are roughly 97,000 clones, around 80% of which are singletons. The sample was PBMCs. The receptor source for this set is a man aged 35 to 55 in good health and CMV-seropositive. Each CDR3 is given with its conserved first and last residue. The order of the fields is V gene, CDR3 protein.

TRBV30,CAWSIQGARSPLHF
TRBV2,CASSGQGRRGYTF
TRBV15,CATSGPDSGANVLTF